Listed here are 10 T cell receptor beta chains from one sample, sequenced in a study of blood T cell repertoires in COVID-19 (dated by TCRdb to 2020 to 2022). The library came from the immunoSEQ multiplex PCR assay. TCRdb retrieved this table from immuneACCESS and kept in-frame rearrangements only. Not all clones are present; in checked studies, unresolved V genes account for under half, and no reason is known for the remainder. In all, the sample holds over 200,000 clones, and around 89% of those were seen once. The ten biggest clones cover approximately 3.8% of the sample. Sequencing input: peripheral blood. These receptors all come from a man aged 55-75 years who had recovered from COVID-19.

V usage is TRBV5-6 and J usage is TRBJ2-2; 7 bases are a match to TRBD1. Germline V gene lookup returns CDR1 SGHDT and CDR2 YYEEEE. CDR3 length: 16 residues. V shed 4 bases and J 4 bases; nucleotides not matched to a gene: 10. This CDR3 reads CASSRQGQGRTGELFF. CDR3 coding DNA: TGTGCCAGCAGCCGACAGGGTCAGGGACGCACCGGGGAGCTGTTTTTT. Based on the CDR3 plus reference TRBV5-6 and TRBJ2-2, the full variable domain is DAGVTQSPTHLIKTRGQQVTLRCSPKSGHDTVSWYQQALGQGPQFIFQYYEEEERQRGNFPDRFSGHQFPNYSSELNVNALLLGDSALYLCASSRQGQGRTGELFFGEGSRLTVL.

The gene calls are TRBV15 and TRBJ1-3, with D perhaps TRBD1 (6 bases). The CDR3 has 15 amino acids. Trimming cost V 0 bases and J 2 bases, with 8 bases left between them. From germline, CDR1 is LNHNV and CDR2 YYDKDF (reference sequence). CDR3 DNA sequence: TGTGCCACCAGCAGAGAACAGGGCCCTGGAAACACCATATATTTT. Protein: CATSREQGPGNTIYF.

The V and J genes are TRBV14 and TRBJ1-1, with D unresolved. The CDR3 has 11 residues. From germline, CDR1 is SGHDN and CDR2 FVKESK. Trimming left V 3 bases short and J 6 bases short, with 5 bases between. CDR3: CASSQRSEAFF. In DNA form, the CDR3 reads TGTGCCAGCAGCCAGCGGTCTGAAGCTTTCTTT.

Remarks on this clone: The same CDR3 arises from other DNA sequences in this sample as well. The chain recombines TRBV7-9 with TRBJ2-7, with TRBD1 matching 7 bases. The CDR3 spans 14 residues. Germline loops: CDR1 SEHNR, CDR2 FQNEAQ (reference sequence). The ends lost 6 bases at V and 2 bases at J; junction bases unmatched: 7. The CDR3 DNA reads TGTGCCAGCAGTCCCGGACAGGTTCCCTACGAGCAGTACTTC. Amino acids: CASSPGQVPYEQYF. The full variable domain, with the rest looked up from reference TRBV7-9 and TRBJ2-7, is DTGVSQNPRHKITKRGQNVTFRCDPISEHNRLYWYRQTLGQGPEFLTYFQNEAQLEKSRLLSDRFSAERPKGSFSTLEIQRTEQGDSAMYLCASSPGQVPYEQYFGPGTRLTVT.

The CDR3 reads CSVGTGGNSPLHF. Written as DNA, the CDR3 is TGCAGCGTGGGGACAGGGGGTAATTCACCCCTCCACTTT. V usage is TRBV29-1 and J usage is TRBJ1-6, with 11 bases that match TRBD1. This CDR3 is 13 amino acids long. The junction had 1 base not matched to a gene; V was cut back by 6 bases and J by 6 bases. CDR1 and CDR2 from the germline V gene are SQVTM and ANQGSEA.

This chain uses TRBV5-1 with TRBJ2-7; no clear D. The CDR3 is made up of 14 amino acids. CDR1 and CDR2 (germline): SGHRS, YFSETQ. The ends were cut back, 4 bases at V and 3 bases at J, with 14 bases in the middle. CDR3 nucleotides: TGCGCCAGCAGCGTAATCCGGTCAGGCTACGAGCAGTACTTC. Translating it yields CASSVIRSGYEQYF. Looking up the rest from reference TRBV5-1 and TRBJ2-7 gives the full variable domain: KAGVTQTPRYLIKTRGQQVTLSCSPISGHRSVSWYQQTPGQGLQFLFEYFSETQRNKGNFPGRFSGRQFSNSRSEMNVSTLELGDSALYLCASSVIRSGYEQYFGPGTRLTVT.

This chain uses TRBV9 with TRBJ2-3; 7 bases map to TRBD2. This CDR3 spans 16 amino acids. The trim removed 0 bases at V and 3 bases at J, leaving 7 bases unmatched. Germline loops: CDR1 SGDLS, CDR2 YYNGEE. CDR3 DNA: TGTGCCAGCAGCGTAGGGGTGCGGGGGTCGACAGATACGCAGTATTTT. Residues: CASSVGVRGSTDTQYF.

V usage is TRBV19 and J usage is TRBJ2-4; D is unresolved. CDR3 length: 15 residues. V dropped 3 bases and J dropped 0 bases, with 9 bases sitting between them. CDR1 and CDR2 from the germline V gene are LNHDA and SQIVND (reference sequence). CDR3 amino acids: CASSMSVLAKNIQYF. Written as DNA, the CDR3 is TGTGCCAGTAGTATGTCAGTTCTAGCCAAAAACATTCAGTACTTC.

This rearrangement joins TRBV6-6 to TRBJ1-3; 9 bases map to TRBD1. V lost 5 bases, J lost 0 bases, and 17 bases stayed unmatched. The CDR3 sequence is 20 residues long. The germline gives CDR1 MNHNY, CDR2 SVGAGI (reference sequence). The CDR3 spells CASSPPERLQGANSGNTIYF. Here the CDR3 DNA reads TGTGCCAGCAGTCCGCCCGAACGATTACAGGGGGCAAACTCTGGAAACACCATATATTTT.

This rearrangement joins TRBV3-1 (or the pseudogene TRBV3-2) to TRBJ2-5, with 7 bases aligning to TRBD2. There are 16 residues in the CDR3. J gave up 2 bases and V 0 bases, and 6 bases lay outside the gene matches. The V gene's germline CDR1 is LGHDT and CDR2 YNNKEL (reference sequence). The CDR3 sequence: CASSQDKLAVQETQYF. The CDR3 DNA is TGTGCCAGCAGCCAAGATAAGCTAGCGGTTCAAGAGACCCAGTACTTC.